These 20 T cell receptor beta chains share one sample of origin, sequenced in a study of T cells in Graves' hyperthyroidism and ophthalmopathy (dated by TCRdb to about 2019). Preparation of the library involved multiplex PCR. Sequencing instrument: Illumina HiSeq 2000. The TCR beta CDR3 regions were amplified from the RNA transcripts. The first round of RT-PCR for the TCR CDR3 was performed with the HTBI primer set and the Qiagen OneStep RT-PCR kit. The raw public reads went through TCRdb reprocessing: fastp at Q25, MiXCR clone calling, in-frame beta chains kept. For every CDR3 protein sequence, its rows merge into one entry that carries the most common genes and DNA. Counted in this sample were 300,000 to 450,000 distinct CDR3 sequences; 20% to 25% of them appeared once. Of the sample, roughly 80% is held by the ten largest clones. The sequenced sample consisted of blood. The receptor source for this set is a man between 45 and 60 years old with Graves' hyperthyroidism.

This clonotype occurred many times. CDR3 region: CASRGLAPSSYNEQFF. CDR3 sequence (DNA): TGTGCCAGCAGGGGGCTAGCGCCGAGCTCCTACAATGAGCAGTTCTTC. The chain uses TRBV11-2 and TRBJ2-1, with a weak D call TRBD2 (6 bases). V lost 6 bases and J 0 bases, leaving 15 bases between the germline ends. CDR1 and CDR2 (germline): SGHAT, FQNNGV. The CDR3 has 16 amino acids.

The chain joins TRBV6-1 to TRBJ1-2, with D possibly being TRBD1 (5 bases). The CDR3 is 14 residues long. Germline-derived CDR1 and CDR2 are MNHNS and SASEGT. The ends were cut back, 6 bases at V and 7 bases at J, with 18 bases in the middle. The CDR3 sequence is CASSNWDGNGGYTF. The CDR3 DNA follows: TGTGCCAGCAGCAACTGGGACGGAAACGGTGGCTACACCTTC.

The chain combines TRBV18 with TRBJ2-4; D might be TRBD2 (6 bases). The germline CDR1 and CDR2 sequences are KGHSH and LQKENI. V was trimmed by 6 bases and J by 8 bases, leaving 11 bases between them. There are 12 residues in the CDR3. The CDR3 loop reads CASSPGGDIQYF. CDR3 bases: TGTGCCAGCTCCCCCGGAGGGGACATTCAGTACTTC.

This clonotype was seen a few times. This rearrangement joins TRBV2 to TRBJ2-1, with a possible D match to TRBD2 (5 bases). CDR1 is SNHLY and CDR2 is FYNNEI in the germline V gene. V lost 7 bases and J 4 bases, leaving 14 bases between the germline ends. The CDR3 runs 14 residues. CDR3 region: CASKEGSSYNEQFF. For the CDR3, the DNA is TGTGCCAGCAAGGAAGGGAGCTCATACAATGAGCAGTTCTTC. The full variable domain, in which reference TRBV2 and TRBJ2-1 provide the parts outside the CDR3, is EPEVTQTPSHQVTQMGQEVILRCVPISNHLYFYWYRQILGQKVEFLVSFYNNEISEKSEIFDDQFSVERPDGSNFTLKIRSTKLEDSAMYFCASKEGSSYNEQFFGPGTRLTVL.

This clonotype was detected many times. The chain couples TRBV7-3 to TRBJ2-3; tentatively, D is TRBD1 or TRBD2 (5 bases each). The V and J ends lost 4 bases and 8 bases respectively, with 16 bases between them. CDR3 length: 14 amino acids. Germline lookup yields CDR1 SGHTA and CDR2 FQGTGA. CDR3 sequence: CASSWDRTSFTQYF. In nucleotides, the CDR3 is TGTGCCAGCAGCTGGGACCGAACATCCTTTACGCAGTATTTT.

This clonotype appeared a few times. The chain couples TRBV29-1 to TRBJ1-1, with a weak D call TRBD1 (5 bases). Between the trimmed V and J ends, which lost 6 bases and 7 bases, there was a span of 21 bases. The CDR3 is made up of 14 amino acids. Germline values: CDR1 SQVTM, CDR2 ANQGSEA. Written as DNA, the CDR3 is TGCAGCGTCCTCAAGGATGGGCGGGGGGGTGAAGCTTTCTTT. Residues: CSVLKDGRGGEAFF.

The rearrangement links TRBV3-1 to TRBJ2-2; D unresolved. The V gene's germline CDR1 is LGHDT and CDR2 YNNKEL (reference sequence). V lost 1 base and J lost 5, with 5 bases in between. The CDR3 length is 13 residues. CDR3 bases: TGTGCCAGCAGCCAAGTCGGGACCGGGGAGCTGTTTTTT. Protein: CASSQVGTGELFF.

The V gene is TRBV29-1, the J gene TRBJ2-1; D unclear. Per germline, CDR1 SQVTM and CDR2 ANQGSEA. The V end lost 3 bases, the J end lost 4 bases, and 19 bases lay between the germline ends. This CDR3 contains 16 residues. This chain's CDR3 is CSVDVVRSGPYNEQFF. The DNA for the CDR3 is TGCAGCGTTGACGTGGTGCGGTCCGGGCCATACAATGAGCAGTTCTTC.

This clonotype occurred many times. The rearrangement links TRBV7-3 to TRBJ2-1; TRBD2 aligns across 7 bases. The J segment lost 5 bases and the V segment lost 3 bases, leaving 10 bases of the junction unmatched. The germline CDR1 and CDR2 sequences are SGHTA and FQGTGA. This CDR3 region has 16 residues. CDR3 loop: CASSFRRGEQNNEQFF. CDR3 in DNA: TGTGCCAGCAGCTTCCGCCGGGGGGAACAAAACAATGAGCAGTTCTTC.

This chain joins TRBV5-6 and TRBJ2-4; TRBD2 is a possible D gene (5 bases). V lost 0 bases and J 8 bases, leaving 12 bases between the germline ends. The CDR3 length is 14 residues. In germline, CDR1 is SGHDT, CDR2 YYEEEE. The CDR3 is CASSLAGVGDIQYF. The CDR3 DNA reads TGTGCCAGCAGCTTGGCCGGGGTCGGGGACATTCAGTACTTC.

This clonotype appeared a few times. The chain employs TRBV20-1 and TRBJ1-5, with D perhaps matching TRBD1 (5 bases). Trimming took off 3 bases at V and 0 bases at J, with 9 bases between the two ends. Per germline, CDR1 DFQATT and CDR2 SNEGSKA (reference sequence). There are 14 residues in the CDR3. CDR3 sequence: CSASTGVSNQPQHF. In DNA form, the CDR3 reads TGCAGTGCTAGTACAGGAGTTAGCAATCAGCCCCAGCATTTT.

The chain couples TRBV12-3 or TRBV12-4 to TRBJ2-3; 10 bases agree with TRBD2. This CDR3 spans 18 amino acids. J gave up 6 bases and V 6 bases, and 18 bases lay outside the gene matches. This chain's CDR3 is CASSRDRGPSGSRDTQYF. CDR3 nucleotides: TGTGCCAGCAGCCGAGACAGGGGTCCTAGCGGGAGTCGCGATACGCAGTATTTT.

This rearrangement joins TRBV6-5 to TRBJ2-2; D is uncertain. V was pared by 4 bases and J by 5 bases, with 8 bases between. The CDR3 totals 13 residues. The germline CDR1 and CDR2 sequences are MNHEY and SVGAGI. The CDR3 loop is CASSLKITGELFF. The CDR3 bases are TGTGCCAGCAGTTTAAAGATTACCGGGGAGCTGTTTTTT.

V is TRBV27 and J is TRBJ1-2; D is uncertain. There are 16 residues in the CDR3. Looked up from germline, CDR1 is MNHEY and CDR2 is SMNVEV (reference sequence). Deletions cut 7 bases from V and 4 bases from J, with 22 bases between. CDR3 region: CASKKLGTGNGYGYTF. In DNA, the CDR3 is TGTGCCAGCAAGAAGTTGGGAACGGGAAACGGCTATGGCTACACCTTC.

V gene TRBV6-1 combines with J gene TRBJ2-1; tentatively, D is TRBD2 (6 bases). V lost 8 bases and J 4 bases, leaving 12 bases between the germline ends. The V gene's germline CDR1 is MNHNS and CDR2 SASEGT. This CDR3 is 13 amino acids long. The CDR3 DNA sequence: TGTGCCAGCGTAGCGGCGCCATACAATGAGCAGTTCTTC. Amino acid sequence: CASVAAPYNEQFF.

This chain uses TRBV2 with TRBJ1-1; D is ambiguous. The germline V and J ends were trimmed by 11 bases and 1 base, with 17 bases remaining between them. From germline, CDR1 is SNHLY and CDR2 FYNNEI. The CDR3 sequence is 14 residues long. Here the CDR3 DNA reads TGTGCCTCCCAAATCGAGCCCGGGAACACTGAAGCTTTCTTT. Translated, it gives CASQIEPGNTEAFF.

This clonotype appeared a few times. The V gene is TRBV30, the J gene TRBJ2-5; D is ambiguous. V dropped 3 bases and J dropped 4 bases, with 6 bases sitting between them. Germline loops: CDR1 GTSNPN, CDR2 SVGIG (reference sequence). The CDR3 runs 11 residues. The CDR3 DNA is TGTGCCTGGAGCGCCTCAGAGACCCAGTACTTC. This sequence encodes CAWSASETQYF.

The table lists this clonotype with many counts. V usage is TRBV20-1 and J usage is TRBJ2-1; TRBD2 agrees at 16 bases. This CDR3 contains 16 residues. V gave up 5 bases and J gave up 4 bases; unmatched junction bases: 5. Looked up from germline, CDR1 is DFQATT and CDR2 is SNEGSKA (reference sequence). The CDR3 sequence: CSARGTSGRVYNEQFF. The CDR3 DNA reads as TGCAGTGCTCGAGGGACTAGCGGGAGGGTGTACAATGAGCAGTTCTTC.

This clonotype has just a few counts. This CDR3 reads CASRGGLAGTHSYNEQFF. The DNA for the CDR3 is TGTGCCAGCAGGGGTGGACTAGCGGGAACCCACTCCTACAATGAGCAGTTCTTC. The rearrangement uses TRBV11-2 and TRBJ2-1; 12 nucleotides match TRBD2. This CDR3 has 18 residues. Per germline, CDR1 SGHAT and CDR2 FQNNGV. Unmatched junction bases numbered 9, after V lost 6 bases and J lost 0 bases.

J is TRBJ2-3 and V is TRBV7-3; D is uncertain. The V and J ends lost 5 bases and 1 base respectively, with 10 bases between them. This CDR3 is 14 amino acids long. Germline V CDR1 and CDR2: SGHTA, FQGTGA. The CDR3 nucleotides read TGTGCCAGCAGCGGGGATGGAGGCACAGATACGCAGTATTTT. Translating gives CASSGDGGTDTQYF.